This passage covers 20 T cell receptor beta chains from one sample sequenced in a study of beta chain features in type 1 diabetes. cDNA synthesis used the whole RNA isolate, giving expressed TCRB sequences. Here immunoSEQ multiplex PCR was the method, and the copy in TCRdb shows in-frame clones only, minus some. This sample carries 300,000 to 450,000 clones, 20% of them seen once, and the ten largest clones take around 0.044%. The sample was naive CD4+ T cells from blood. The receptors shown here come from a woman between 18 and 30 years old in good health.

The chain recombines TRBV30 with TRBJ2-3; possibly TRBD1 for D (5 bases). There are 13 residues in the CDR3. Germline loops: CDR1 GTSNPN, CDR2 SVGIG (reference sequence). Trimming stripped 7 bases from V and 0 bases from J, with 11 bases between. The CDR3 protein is CASRTHSTDTQYF. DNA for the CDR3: TGTGCCTCCCGGACACATAGCACAGATACGCAGTATTTT.

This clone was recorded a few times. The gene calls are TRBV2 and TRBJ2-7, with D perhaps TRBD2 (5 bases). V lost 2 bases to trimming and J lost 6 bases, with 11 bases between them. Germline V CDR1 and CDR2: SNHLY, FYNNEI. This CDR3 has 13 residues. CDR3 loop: CASSELGIAEQYF. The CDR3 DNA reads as TGTGCCAGCAGTGAACTCGGGATCGCCGAGCAGTACTTC.

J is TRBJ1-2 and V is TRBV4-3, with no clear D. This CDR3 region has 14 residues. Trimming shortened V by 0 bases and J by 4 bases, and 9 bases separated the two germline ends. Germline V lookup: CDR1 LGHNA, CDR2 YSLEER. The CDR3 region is CASSQERGGYGYTF. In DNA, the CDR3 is TGCGCCAGCAGCCAAGAGCGGGGAGGCTATGGCTACACCTTC.

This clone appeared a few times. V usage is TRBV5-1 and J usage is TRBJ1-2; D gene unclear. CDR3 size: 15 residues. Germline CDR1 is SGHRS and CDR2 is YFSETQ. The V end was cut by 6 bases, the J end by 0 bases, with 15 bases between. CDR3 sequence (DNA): TGCGCCAGCAACATCGGCGGAGAAGCTAACTATGGCTACACCTTC. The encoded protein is CASNIGGEANYGYTF.

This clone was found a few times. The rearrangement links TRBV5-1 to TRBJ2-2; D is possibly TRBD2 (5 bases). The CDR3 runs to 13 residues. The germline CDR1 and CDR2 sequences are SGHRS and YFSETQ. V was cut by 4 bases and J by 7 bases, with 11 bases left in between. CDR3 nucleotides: TGCGCCAGCAGCCCAGGAAGCGGCGGGGAGCTGTTTTTT. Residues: CASSPGSGGELFF.

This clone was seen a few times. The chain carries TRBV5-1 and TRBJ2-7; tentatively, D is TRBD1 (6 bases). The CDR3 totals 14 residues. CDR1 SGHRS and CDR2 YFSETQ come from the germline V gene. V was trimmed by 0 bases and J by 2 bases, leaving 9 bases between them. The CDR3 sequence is CASSLAGDAYEQYF. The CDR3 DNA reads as TGCGCCAGCAGCTTGGCAGGGGACGCCTACGAGCAGTACTTC.

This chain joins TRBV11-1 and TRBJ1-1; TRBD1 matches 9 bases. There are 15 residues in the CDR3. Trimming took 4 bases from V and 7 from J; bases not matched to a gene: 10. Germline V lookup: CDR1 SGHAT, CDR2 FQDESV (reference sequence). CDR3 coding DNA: TGTGCCAGCAGCTACCTCGGGGACAGGGCTGATGAAGCTTTCTTT. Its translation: CASSYLGDRADEAFF.

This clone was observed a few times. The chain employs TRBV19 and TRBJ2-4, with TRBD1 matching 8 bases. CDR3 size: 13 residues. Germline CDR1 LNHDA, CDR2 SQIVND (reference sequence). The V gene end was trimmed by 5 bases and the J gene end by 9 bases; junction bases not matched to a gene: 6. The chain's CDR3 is CASSSRTGIIQYF. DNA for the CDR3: TGTGCCAGTAGTTCTCGGACAGGGATCATTCAGTACTTC.

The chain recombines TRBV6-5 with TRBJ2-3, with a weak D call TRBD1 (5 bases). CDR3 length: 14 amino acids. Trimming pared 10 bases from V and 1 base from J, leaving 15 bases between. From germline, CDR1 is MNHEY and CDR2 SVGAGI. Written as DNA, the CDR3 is TGTGCCACCACTGCTCCCAGGGGCACAGATACGCAGTATTTT. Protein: CATTAPRGTDTQYF.

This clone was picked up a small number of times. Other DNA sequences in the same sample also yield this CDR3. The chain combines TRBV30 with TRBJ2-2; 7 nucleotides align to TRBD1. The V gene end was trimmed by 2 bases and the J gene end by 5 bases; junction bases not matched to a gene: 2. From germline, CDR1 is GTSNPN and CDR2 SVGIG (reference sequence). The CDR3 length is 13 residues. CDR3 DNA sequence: TGTGCCTGGAGTCCACAGGGGACCGGGGAGCTGTTTTTT. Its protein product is CAWSPQGTGELFF.

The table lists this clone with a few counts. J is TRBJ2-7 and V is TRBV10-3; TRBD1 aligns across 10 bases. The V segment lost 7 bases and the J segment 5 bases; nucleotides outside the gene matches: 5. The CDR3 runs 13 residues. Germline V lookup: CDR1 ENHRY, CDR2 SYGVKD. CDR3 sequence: CAITVGQGDEQYF. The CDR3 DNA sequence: TGTGCCATCACCGTAGGACAGGGGGACGAGCAGTACTTC.

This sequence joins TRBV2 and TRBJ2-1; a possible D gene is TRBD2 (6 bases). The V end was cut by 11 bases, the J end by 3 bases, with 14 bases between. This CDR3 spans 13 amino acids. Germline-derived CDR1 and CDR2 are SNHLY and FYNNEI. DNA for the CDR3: TGTGCCTGGGGACTCCCGTTCTACAATGAGCAGTTCTTC. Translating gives CAWGLPFYNEQFF.

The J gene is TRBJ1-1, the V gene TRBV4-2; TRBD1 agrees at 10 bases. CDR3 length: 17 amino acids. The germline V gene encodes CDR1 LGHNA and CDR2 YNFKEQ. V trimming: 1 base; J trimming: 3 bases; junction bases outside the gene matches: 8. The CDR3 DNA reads TGTGCCAGCAGCCAAGGGGACAGGGGACAAGGTGACACTGAAGCTTTCTTT. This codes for CASSQGDRGQGDTEAFF.

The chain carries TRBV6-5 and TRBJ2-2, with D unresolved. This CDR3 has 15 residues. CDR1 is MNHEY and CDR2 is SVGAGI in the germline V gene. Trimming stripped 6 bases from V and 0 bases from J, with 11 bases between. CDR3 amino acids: CASSDTYANTGELFF. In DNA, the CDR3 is TGTGCCAGCAGCGACACCTACGCGAACACCGGGGAGCTGTTTTTT.

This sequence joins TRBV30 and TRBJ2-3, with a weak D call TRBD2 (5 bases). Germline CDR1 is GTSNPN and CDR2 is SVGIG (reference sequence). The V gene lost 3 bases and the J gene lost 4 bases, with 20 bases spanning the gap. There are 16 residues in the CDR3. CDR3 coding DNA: TGTGCCTGGAGGACCGGTTCCAGAGGGTCTCCAGATACGCAGTATTTT. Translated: CAWRTGSRGSPDTQYF.

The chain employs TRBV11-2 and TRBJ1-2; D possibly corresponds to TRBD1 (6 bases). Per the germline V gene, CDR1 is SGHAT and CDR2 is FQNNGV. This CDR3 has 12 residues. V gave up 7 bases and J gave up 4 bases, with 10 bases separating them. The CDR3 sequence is CASTQGTYGYTF. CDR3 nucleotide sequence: TGTGCCAGCACCCAGGGGACCTATGGCTACACCTTC. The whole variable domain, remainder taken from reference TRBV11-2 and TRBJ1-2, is EAGVAQSPRYKIIEKRQSVAFWCNPISGHATLYWYQQILGQGPKLLIQFQNNGVVDDSQLPKDRFSAERLKGVDSTLKIQPAKLEDSAVYLCASTQGTYGYTFGSGTRLTVV.

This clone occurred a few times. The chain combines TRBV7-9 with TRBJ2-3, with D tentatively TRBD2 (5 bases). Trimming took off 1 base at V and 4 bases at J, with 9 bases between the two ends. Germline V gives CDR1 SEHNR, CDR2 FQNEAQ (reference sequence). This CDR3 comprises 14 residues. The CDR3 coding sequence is TGTGCCAGCAGCTTAGGGCTAGCTCCAGATACGCAGTATTTT. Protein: CASSLGLAPDTQYF.

In DNA, the CDR3 is TGTGCCAGCAGCCAAGATACCAGGAGGGAGGGTCATAGAGAGACCCAGTACTTC. Its translation is CASSQDTRREGHRETQYF. The genes are TRBV4-2 and TRBJ2-5, with 7 bases lining up with TRBD2. CDR3 length: 18 amino acids. The germline CDR1 and CDR2 sequences are LGHNA and YNFKEQ. The V gene end was trimmed by 0 bases and the J gene end by 4 bases; junction bases not matched to a gene: 14.

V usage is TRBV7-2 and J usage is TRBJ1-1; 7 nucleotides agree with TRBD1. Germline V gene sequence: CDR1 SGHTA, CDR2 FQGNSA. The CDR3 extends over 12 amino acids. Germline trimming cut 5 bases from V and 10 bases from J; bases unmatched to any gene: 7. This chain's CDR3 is CASSPTRGAAFF. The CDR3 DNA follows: TGTGCCAGCAGCCCTACCAGGGGGGCAGCTTTCTTT.

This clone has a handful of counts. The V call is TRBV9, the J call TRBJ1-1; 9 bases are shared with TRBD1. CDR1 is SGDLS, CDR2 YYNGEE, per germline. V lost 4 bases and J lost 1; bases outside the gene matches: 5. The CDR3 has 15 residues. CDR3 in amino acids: CASSSGTGWNTEAFF. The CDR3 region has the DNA TGTGCCAGCAGCTCAGGGACAGGGTGGAACACTGAAGCTTTCTTT.